The clone carrying this TCR beta chain has only one observation. Its target is not known. This CDR3 is 15 amino acids long. Between the trimmed V and J ends, which lost 5 bases and 0 bases, there was a span of 11 bases. Unique molecular identifiers were incorporated into the prepared TCRbeta library. One entry per CDR3 protein, called by TCRdb with MiXCR from the PCR reads. The sample lists 440,000 or so distinct CDR3 sequences; around 46% were seen once. This record comes from a study of T-cell reconstitution after alpha-beta-depleted transplantation in children. Study outcomes and limitations: The study traced high day-60 TCRbeta diversity in some patients to surviving recipient T cells and thymic progenitors. One year after transplant, T-cell counts and diversity came mostly from newly produced T cells.

Sequencing used PBMCs, obtained before TCRalphabeta/CD19-depleted stem cell transplant. The chain employs TRBV12-3 or TRBV12-4 and TRBJ2-1, with D perhaps TRBD1 or TRBD2 (7 bases each). The TCR sequence derives from a girl aged 2 to 10 with aplastic anemia, due to receive a stem cell transplant. This CDR3 is CASSERDSSYNEQFF. As DNA, the CDR3 is TGTGCCAGCAGTGAGCGGGACAGCTCCTACAATGAGCAGTTCTTC.